This record concerns one T cell receptor beta chain sequence. Its antigen remains unidentified. The record originates from a study of Graves' ophthalmopathy and Graves' hyperthyroidism. Looking at the study overall: The blood sample was drawn at first diagnosis and before any treatment. Study-wide points: Most expanded thyroid clonotypes above 0.001 frequency also appeared in blood.

The sequenced template was RNA, covering the TCR beta CDR3 region. HTBI primers were employed in first-round RT-PCR, then a second-round multiplex PCR followed. TCRdb re-derived calls from the multiplex PCR reads in MiXCR, one entry per CDR3 protein. The table shows a few hundred thousand distinct CDR3 sequences, with around 19% occurring only once. The sequenced sample was peripheral blood. This TCR came from a young woman with Graves' ophthalmopathy.

CDR3 bases: TGTGCCAGCACAACCCAGGGTTACGAGCAGTACTTC. It specifies CASTTQGYEQYF. The gene calls are TRBV6-1 and TRBJ2-7, with D possibly matching TRBD1 (5 bases). CDR3 length: 12 amino acids. Trimming left V 7 bases short and J 4 bases short, with 11 bases between. Looked up from germline, CDR1 is MNHNS and CDR2 is SASEGT.